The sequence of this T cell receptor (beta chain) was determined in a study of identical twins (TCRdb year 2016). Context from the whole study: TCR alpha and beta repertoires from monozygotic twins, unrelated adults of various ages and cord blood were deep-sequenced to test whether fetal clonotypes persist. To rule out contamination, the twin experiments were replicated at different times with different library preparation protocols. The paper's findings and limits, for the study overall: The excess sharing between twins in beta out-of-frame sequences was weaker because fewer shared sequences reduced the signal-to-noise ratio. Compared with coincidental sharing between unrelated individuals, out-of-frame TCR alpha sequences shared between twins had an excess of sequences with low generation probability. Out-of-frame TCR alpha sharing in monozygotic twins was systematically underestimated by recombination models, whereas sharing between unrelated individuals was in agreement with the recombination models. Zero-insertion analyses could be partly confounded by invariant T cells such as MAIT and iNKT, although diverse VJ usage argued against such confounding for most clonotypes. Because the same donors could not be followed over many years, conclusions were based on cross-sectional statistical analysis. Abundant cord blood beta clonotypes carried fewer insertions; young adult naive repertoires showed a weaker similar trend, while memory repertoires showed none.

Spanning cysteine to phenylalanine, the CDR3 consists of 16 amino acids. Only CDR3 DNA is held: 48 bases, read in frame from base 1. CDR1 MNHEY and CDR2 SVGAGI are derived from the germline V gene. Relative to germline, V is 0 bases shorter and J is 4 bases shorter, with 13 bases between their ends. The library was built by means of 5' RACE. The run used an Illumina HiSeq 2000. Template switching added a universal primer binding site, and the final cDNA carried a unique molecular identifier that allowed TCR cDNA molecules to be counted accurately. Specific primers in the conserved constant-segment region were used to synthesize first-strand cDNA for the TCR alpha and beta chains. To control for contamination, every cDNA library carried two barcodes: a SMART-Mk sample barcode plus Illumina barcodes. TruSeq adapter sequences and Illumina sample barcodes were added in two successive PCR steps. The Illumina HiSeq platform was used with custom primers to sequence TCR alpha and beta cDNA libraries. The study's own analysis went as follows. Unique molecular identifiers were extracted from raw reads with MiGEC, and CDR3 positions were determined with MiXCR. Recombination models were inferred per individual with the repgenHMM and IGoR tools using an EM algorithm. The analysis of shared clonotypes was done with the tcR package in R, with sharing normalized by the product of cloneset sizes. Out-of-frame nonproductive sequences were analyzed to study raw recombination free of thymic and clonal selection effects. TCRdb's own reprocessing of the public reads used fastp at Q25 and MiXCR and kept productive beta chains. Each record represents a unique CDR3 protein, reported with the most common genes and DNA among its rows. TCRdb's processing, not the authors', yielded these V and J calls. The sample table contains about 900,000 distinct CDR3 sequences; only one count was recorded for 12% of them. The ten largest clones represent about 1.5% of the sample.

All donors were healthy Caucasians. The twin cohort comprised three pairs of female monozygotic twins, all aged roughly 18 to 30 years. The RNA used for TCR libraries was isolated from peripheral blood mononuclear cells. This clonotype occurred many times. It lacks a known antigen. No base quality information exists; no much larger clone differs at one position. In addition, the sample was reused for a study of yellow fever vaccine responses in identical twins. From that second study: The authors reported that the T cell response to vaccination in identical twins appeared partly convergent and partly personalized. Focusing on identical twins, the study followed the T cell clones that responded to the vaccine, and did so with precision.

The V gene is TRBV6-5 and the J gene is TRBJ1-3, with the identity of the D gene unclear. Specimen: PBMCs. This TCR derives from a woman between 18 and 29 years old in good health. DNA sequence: TGTGCCAGCAGTTACTCGTACAGCACGGAGGGAAACACCATATATTTT. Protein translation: CASSYSYSTEGNTIYF.